The sequence of this TCR beta chain was determined in a study of blood T cells in healthy people across ages. It was with a sample-barcoded 5' primer and a J-beta primer mix that a second PCR of roughly 7 to 12 cycles was run. TCRdb re-called the 5' RACE reads with MiXCR, one entry per CDR3 protein. The data contain a few hundred thousand distinct CDR3 sequences, about 49% of them singletons. Total RNA was isolated from each sample in quantities of at least 5 micrograms. To note about this clonotype: Its antigen remains unknown.

Study-wide points: Possibly, changes in expanded clonotypes were confounded because donor CMV status was unknown.

In germline, CDR1 is MNHEY, CDR2 SMNVEV (reference sequence). This CDR3 contains 16 residues. Unmatched junction bases numbered 4, after V lost 2 bases and J lost 0 bases. The specimen was blood. The sequence was obtained from a man between 60 and 70 years old in good health. The J gene is TRBJ2-7, the V gene TRBV27; TRBD2 aligns across 10 bases. The CDR3 protein is CASSLHASGGSYEQYF. Here the CDR3 DNA reads TGTGCCAGCAGTTTACACGCTAGCGGGGGCTCCTACGAGCAGTACTTC.